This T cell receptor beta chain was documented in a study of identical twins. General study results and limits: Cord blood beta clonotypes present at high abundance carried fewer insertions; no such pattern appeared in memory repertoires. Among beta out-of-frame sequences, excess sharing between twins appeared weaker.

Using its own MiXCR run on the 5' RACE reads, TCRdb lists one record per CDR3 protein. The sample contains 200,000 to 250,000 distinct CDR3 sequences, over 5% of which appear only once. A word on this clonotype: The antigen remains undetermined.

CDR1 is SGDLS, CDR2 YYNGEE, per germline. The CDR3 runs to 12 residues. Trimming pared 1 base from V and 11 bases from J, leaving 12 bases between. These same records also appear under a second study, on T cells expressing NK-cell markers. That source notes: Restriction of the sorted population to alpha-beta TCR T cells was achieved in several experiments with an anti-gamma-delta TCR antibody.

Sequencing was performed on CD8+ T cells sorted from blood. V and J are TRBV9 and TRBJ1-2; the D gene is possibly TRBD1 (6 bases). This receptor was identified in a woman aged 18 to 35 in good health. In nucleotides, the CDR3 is TGTGCCAGCAGCGTATCTGGGGGGGCATACACCTTC. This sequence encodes CASSVSGGAYTF.